This TCR beta chain was identified in a study of T-cell memory formation after mild COVID-19. As for the study in general: Largely donor-specific TCR clusters were found.

The CDR3 has 16 residues. Germline CDR1 SGHTS, CDR2 YDEGEE. After removal of 4 bases from V and 5 bases from J, the junction contained 7 bases not matched to a gene. Whole-study results and caveats: The pre-infection memory compartment contained some responding clones, suggesting cross-reactive memory joined.

With regard to this clonotype: The antigen is unknown.

TCRdb used MiXCR to reprocess the 5' RACE reads, holding one entry per CDR3 protein. The data show approximately 430,000 distinct CDR3 sequences, about 25% seen once. The specimen was PBMCs or a T cell subset sorted from them (not recorded which). This clonotype was sampled from an adult woman who had mild COVID-19 (a few samples of this study predate the infection). Cell type and time point are not known. The V and J genes are TRBV5-8 and TRBJ2-3; 13 bases agree with TRBD2. The CDR3 reads CASSPGLAGERDTQYF. Here the CDR3 DNA reads TGTGCCAGCAGCCCCGGACTAGCGGGAGAGCGAGATACGCAGTATTTT.